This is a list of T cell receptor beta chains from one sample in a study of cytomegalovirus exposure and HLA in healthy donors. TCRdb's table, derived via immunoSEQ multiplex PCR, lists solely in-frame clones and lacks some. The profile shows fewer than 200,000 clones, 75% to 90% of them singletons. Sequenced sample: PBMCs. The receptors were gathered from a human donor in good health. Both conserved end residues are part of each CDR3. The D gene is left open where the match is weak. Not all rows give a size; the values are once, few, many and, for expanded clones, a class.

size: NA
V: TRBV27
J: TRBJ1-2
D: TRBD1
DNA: TGTGCCAGCAGTTTAATAGGGACAGGGAGTGGTGGCTACACCTTC
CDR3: CASSLIGTGSGGYTF

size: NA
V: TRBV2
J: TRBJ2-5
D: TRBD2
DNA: TGTGCCAGCAGTGGGACTAGCGGGGGGCCAGAGACCCAGTACTTC
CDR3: CASSGTSGGPETQYF

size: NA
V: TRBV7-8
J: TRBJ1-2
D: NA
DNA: TGTGCCAGCAGCTTAGCGGGCCGCAGCACTCACATTAACTATGGCTACACCTTC
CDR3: CASSLAGRSTHINYGYTF

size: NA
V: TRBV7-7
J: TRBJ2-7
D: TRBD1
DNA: TGTGCCAGCAGCTCGGACAGGGGGCGCGAGCAGTACTTC
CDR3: CASSSDRGREQYF

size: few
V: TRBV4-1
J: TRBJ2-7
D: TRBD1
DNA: TGCGCCAGCAGCCAAGAGAGCAGGGGGTCCTACGAGCAGTACTTC
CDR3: CASSQESRGSYEQYF

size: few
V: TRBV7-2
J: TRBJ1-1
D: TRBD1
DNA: TGTGCCAGCAGCGCATCACAGGGGGGCACTGAAGCTTTCTTT
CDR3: CASSASQGGTEAFF

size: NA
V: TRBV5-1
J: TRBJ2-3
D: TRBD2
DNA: TGCGCCAGCAGCTTGGATAGCGGGGAAACAGATACGCAGTATTTT
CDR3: CASSLDSGETDTQYF

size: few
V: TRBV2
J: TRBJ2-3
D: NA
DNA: TGTGCCAGCCGTCAGGGGATTAGCACAGATACGCAGTATTTT
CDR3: CASRQGISTDTQYF

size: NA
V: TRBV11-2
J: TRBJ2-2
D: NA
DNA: TGTGCCAGCCTCACAGGGTACACCGGGGAGCTGTTTTTT
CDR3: CASLTGYTGELFF

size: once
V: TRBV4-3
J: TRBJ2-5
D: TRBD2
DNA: TGCGCCAGCAGCCAAGTGGGTAGCGGGGAGACCCAGTACTTC
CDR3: CASSQVGSGETQYF

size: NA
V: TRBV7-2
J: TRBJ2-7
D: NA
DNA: TGTGCCAGCAGCCCCCAGGATGGAACCGAGCAGTACTTC
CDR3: CASSPQDGTEQYF

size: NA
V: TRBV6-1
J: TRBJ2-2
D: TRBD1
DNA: TGTGCCAGCAGGCCGGGACAGGGACGCACCGGGGAGCTGTTTTTT
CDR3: CASRPGQGRTGELFF

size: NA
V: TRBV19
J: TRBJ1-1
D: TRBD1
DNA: TGTGCCAGTAGTTCGCCCCCGGGACAGGTGAACACTGAAGCTTTCTTT
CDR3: CASSSPPGQVNTEAFF

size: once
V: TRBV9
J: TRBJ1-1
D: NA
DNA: TGTGCCAGCAGCGAGGGGGACACTATGAACACTGAAGCTTTCTTT
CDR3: CASSEGDTMNTEAFF

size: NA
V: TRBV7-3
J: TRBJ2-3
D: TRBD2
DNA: TGTGCCAGCAGCTTACCCGGGGGGGCGCGCGGGGATACGCAGTATTTT
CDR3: CASSLPGGARGDTQYF

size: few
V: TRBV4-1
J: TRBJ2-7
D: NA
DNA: TGCGCCAGCAGCACGAACAGGGACGGAACCTACGAGCAGTACTTC
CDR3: CASSTNRDGTYEQYF

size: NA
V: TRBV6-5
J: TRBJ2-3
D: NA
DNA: TGTGCCAGCAGTTACTCGTCTTCAGGATTAGGTACGCAGTATTTT
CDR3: CASSYSSSGLGTQYF

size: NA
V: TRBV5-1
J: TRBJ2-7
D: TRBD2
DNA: TGCGCCAGCAACCCAAGCGGGGGGCCCTACGAGCAGTACTTC
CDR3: CASNPSGGPYEQYF

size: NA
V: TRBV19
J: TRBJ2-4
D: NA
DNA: TGTGCCAGTAGTACATGGGACTTCCTCGTCTTC
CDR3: CASSTWDFLVF

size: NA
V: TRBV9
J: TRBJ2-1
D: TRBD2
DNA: TGTGCCAGCAGCGTATCTATCTGGGTGACTAGCGGGGGGGTCCAGGATGAGCAGTTCTTC
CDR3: CASSVSIWVTSGGVQDEQFF

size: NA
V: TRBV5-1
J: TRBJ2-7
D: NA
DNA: TGCGCCAGCAGCTTAACAGGGTCTGCCCACGAGCAGTACTTC
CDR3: CASSLTGSAHEQYF

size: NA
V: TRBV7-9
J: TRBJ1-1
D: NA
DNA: TGTGCCAGCAGCTTACTGGGCTCTGTAGTAATGAACACTGAAGCTTTCTTT
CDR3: CASSLLGSVVMNTEAFF

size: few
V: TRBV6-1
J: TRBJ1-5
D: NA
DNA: TGTGCCATCCAGTGGGGGGACGTGCCTCAGCCCCAGCATTTT
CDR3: CAIQWGDVPQPQHF

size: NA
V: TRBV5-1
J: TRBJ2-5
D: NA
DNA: TGCGCCAGCAGCTTGAGTGTTCTGGGGGCGCAAGGGGAGACCCAGTACTTC
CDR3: CASSLSVLGAQGETQYF

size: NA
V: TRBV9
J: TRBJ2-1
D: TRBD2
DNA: TGTGCCAGCAGCGTAGATGGTGCGGGGGGGCCCGATGAGCAGTTCTTC
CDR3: CASSVDGAGGPDEQFF

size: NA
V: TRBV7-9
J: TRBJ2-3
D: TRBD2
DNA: TGTGCCAGCAGCTTCCCCGGGACTAGCGGGGACACAGATACGCAGTATTTT
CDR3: CASSFPGTSGDTDTQYF

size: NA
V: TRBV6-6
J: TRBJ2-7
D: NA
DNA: TGTGCCAGCAGGAACCAGTTCGAGGGAAGTTACGAGCAGTACTTC
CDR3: CASRNQFEGSYEQYF

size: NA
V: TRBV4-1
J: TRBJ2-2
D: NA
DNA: TGCGCCAGCAGCCAAGATGCCATAGTAGGGGCCGGGGAGCTGTTTTTT
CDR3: CASSQDAIVGAGELFF

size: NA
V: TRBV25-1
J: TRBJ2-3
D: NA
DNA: TGTGCCAGCACTCCGGGAGAGAGCACAGATACGCAGTATTTT
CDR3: CASTPGESTDTQYF

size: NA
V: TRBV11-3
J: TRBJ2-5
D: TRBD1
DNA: TGTGCCAGCAGCTTAGCAGGGACAGAAGAGACCCAGTACTTC
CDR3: CASSLAGTEETQYF

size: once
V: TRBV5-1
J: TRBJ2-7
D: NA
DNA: TGCGCCAGCAGCTTGGGGGCCCAGGCAGCCTACGAGCAGTACTTC
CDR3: CASSLGAQAAYEQYF

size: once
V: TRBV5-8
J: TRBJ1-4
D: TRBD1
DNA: TGTGCCAGCAGCCCAGGGACAGGGGGCTTGGCTAATGAAAAACTGTTTTTT
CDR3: CASSPGTGGLANEKLFF

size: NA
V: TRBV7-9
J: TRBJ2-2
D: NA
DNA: TGTGCCAGCAGCTTAGGGCGACTAGACGGGGAGCTGTTTTTT
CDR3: CASSLGRLDGELFF

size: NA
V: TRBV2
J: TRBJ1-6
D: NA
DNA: TGTGCCAGCACTAGGCGGCACTCTGGTTCACCCCTCCACTTT
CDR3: CASTRRHSGSPLHF

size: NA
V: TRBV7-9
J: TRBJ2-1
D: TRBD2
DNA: TGTGCCAGCAGCTTAGCGGTTGGGGGGGTGACCTACAATGAGCAGTTCTTC
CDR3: CASSLAVGGVTYNEQFF

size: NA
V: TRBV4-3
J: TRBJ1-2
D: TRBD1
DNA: TGCGCCAGCAGCCAAGATCAGGTGTGGACAGGGGGCTATGGCTACACCTTC
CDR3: CASSQDQVWTGGYGYTF

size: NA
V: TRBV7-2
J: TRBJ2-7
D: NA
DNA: TGTGCCAGCAGCCCCGGTCCCTCCTACGAGCAGTACTTC
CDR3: CASSPGPSYEQYF

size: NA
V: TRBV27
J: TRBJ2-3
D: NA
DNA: TGTGCCAGCCAGGGGTCCTCTAGCACAGATACGCAGTATTTT
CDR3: CASQGSSSTDTQYF

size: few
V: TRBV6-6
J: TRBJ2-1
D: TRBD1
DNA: TGTGCCAGCAGTTACTCGGGACAGGGCTTTAACAATGAGCAGTTCTTC
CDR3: CASSYSGQGFNNEQFF

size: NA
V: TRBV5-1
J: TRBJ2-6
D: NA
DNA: TGCGCCAGCAGCTTGGGAGTCGAGTACTCTGGGGCCAACGTCCTGACTTTC
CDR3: CASSLGVEYSGANVLTF